This T cell receptor (beta chain) was profiled in a study of shared clonotypes between healthy human individuals. Here immunoSEQ multiplex PCR was the method, and the copy in TCRdb shows in-frame clones only, minus some. The repertoire holds under 550,000 clones, with approximately 95% as singletons. Those who donated, Caucasian adults without exception, all lived in Nashville, Tennessee. Details on this clone: The antigen is unknown.

General study results and limits: In a handful of donors, around 4.8% of naive CD4 clonotypes appeared in common.

CDR3 length equals 11 residues. Trimming removed 4 bases from V and 8 bases from J, with 11 bases in between. In germline, CDR1 is DFQATT, CDR2 SNEGSKA (reference sequence). The chain joins TRBV20-1 to TRBJ1-1, with D tentatively TRBD1 (5 bases). Sequencing was done on a sample of naive CD4+ T cells sorted from blood. This sample's subset: CD45RA+ positively selected. The origin of this receptor is a woman in her 30s in good health. The CDR3 is CSATSGPEAFF. The CDR3 DNA is TGCAGTGCTACCTCAGGGCCCGAAGCTTTCTTT.